Each of the 2 T cell receptor beta chains below was sequenced from the same sample in a study of cytomegalovirus exposure and HLA in healthy donors. Primers: 60 Vbeta forward and 13 Jbeta reverse. TCRdb's copy holds only in-frame clones and misses some; the assay was immunoSEQ multiplex PCR. Of some 80,000 clones in the sample, under 80% are singletons; the top ten hold around 1.5%. Sequencing was performed on PBMCs. Source of these receptors: a man aged 40-49 years in good health and CMV-seronegative.

The chain joins TRBV27 to TRBJ2-2, with D uncertain. V was trimmed by 7 bases and J by 3 bases, leaving 6 bases between them. Germline values: CDR1 MNHEY, CDR2 SMNVEV (reference sequence). The CDR3 spans 12 residues. The CDR3 sequence is CASTSYTGELFF. The CDR3 DNA follows: TGTGCCAGCACCTCTTACACCGGGGAGCTGTTTTTT.

The chain recombines TRBV6-1 with TRBJ2-3, with D perhaps matching TRBD1 (6 bases). The CDR3 sequence is 16 residues long. The V and J ends lost 4 bases and 4 bases respectively, with 18 bases between them. Germline V lookup: CDR1 MNHNS, CDR2 SASEGT. CDR3 protein: CASSGDTPYRPDTQYF. CDR3 DNA: TGTGCCAGCAGTGGGGACACGCCCTACCGCCCAGATACGCAGTATTTT.